This T cell receptor beta chain was sequenced for a study of blood T cell repertoires in COVID-19 (dated by TCRdb to the early 2020s). Regarding the research as a whole: Samples covering the acute and convalescent phases of COVID-19 were provided by collaborators in the United States, Italy and Spain. Sample metadata almost always included a de-identified subject ID, COVID-19 status, age in years and sex. The material from the prospective study consisted of cDNA or gDNA derived from T cells, B-cell-depleted T cells, or PBMCs. Samples came from the ongoing ImmuneRACE study (first 160 participants) plus 1,254 subjects from 6 global collaborators. The repertoires were released in a freely available public database meant as a resource for research on the immune response to SARS-CoV-2. Where available, HLA class I and class II types were obtained from metadata supplied by the sample provider rather than from assay-based typing. Subjects who had been exposed to COVID-19, were actively infected with it, or had recovered from it provided the deeply sampled blood TCRbeta repertoires that made up the dataset. Points the paper makes about the study in general: How much clinical and demographic metadata was included differed by source and by participant, and the metadata was provided uncurated.

TCRbeta CDR3 regions were amplified from genomic DNA by means of the immunoSEQ Assay, a bias-controlled multiplex PCR. As for how the authors treated the data: The number of nucleated cells in each sample was estimated by amplification of reference gene primers within the assay. To quantify the absolute abundance of each unique TCRbeta CDR3 rearrangement, sequence reads were collapsed and filtered. For each sample, productive Simpson clonality was calculated by taking the square root of Simpson's diversity index across productive rearrangements. TCRdb mirrors the immuneACCESS table, restricted to in-frame sequences. Some clones are absent from its copies; in checked studies, under half trace to an unresolved V gene, and the reason for the others is unknown. That table gives V, J and clone size, and the DNA gave D and trimming. A total of fewer than 650,000 clones appear in this sample, 85% to 90% of them only once. The ten biggest clones cover roughly 7.3% of the sample.

One collaborating source in Seattle enrolled patients during active infection and followed them longitudinally through the course of disease. Each collaborating institution followed its own protocols to collect whole blood in K2EDTA tubes. For TCRbeta analysis, collaborators shipped samples in one of three forms: frozen whole blood, isolated PBMCs, or DNA extracted from either of those sample types. Concerning this clone itself: Its antigen is currently not known. No base-level quality is on record; no much larger clone is a single base apart.

The clonotype was recovered from a woman between 50 and 59 years old with COVID-19, enrolled during active disease. Source material: peripheral blood.

The sequence in DNA is TGCGCCAGCAGCCAAGTAGTAAGCGGGCGACCCTACGAGCAGTACTTC. This gives the protein CASSQVVSGRPYEQYF. Recombination connected TRBV4-1 to TRBJ2-7; 6 matching bases give a weak D call of TRBD2. CDR1 and CDR2 are read off the germline V gene as MGHRA and YSYEKL. From its cysteine to its phenylalanine, the CDR3 spans 16 amino acids. Kept here is only the CDR3 DNA, which spans 48 bases and is read in frame from base 1. The trim is 1 base for V and 2 bases for J, with a gap of 15 bases between the germline ends.